This TCR beta chain was observed in a study of blood T cell repertoires in COVID-19. Study overall: Italy, Spain and the United States were the sources of the convalescent and acute COVID-19 samples. In each case, the material was cDNA or gDNA derived from T cells, B-cell-depleted T cells, or PBMCs.

Per the study methods: For nucleated cells, counts were estimated from reference gene primer amplification. TCRdb's copy holds only in-frame clones and misses some; the assay was immunoSEQ multiplex PCR. V, J and clone size are those of that table, while D and trimming were read from the DNA. Of some 250,000 clones detected, roughly four fifths appear once; the ten largest clones hold around 12%. The specimen was peripheral blood. The sequence derives from a woman aged 55-69 years with active or convalescent COVID-19.

The CDR3 loop is CASSPRLNSPLHF. The CDR3 DNA reads TGTGCCAGCAGCCCTAGACTTAATTCACCCCTCCACTTT. This sequence joins TRBV3-1 (or the pseudogene TRBV3-2) and TRBJ1-6; D is uncertain. The CDR3 covers 13 residues. From germline, CDR1 is LGHDT and CDR2 YNNKEL (reference sequence). V was clipped by 4 bases and J by 6 bases, with 7 bases between them.